This entry lists 12 T cell receptor beta chains sequenced from one sample in a study of blood T cell repertoires in COVID-19. This table comes from immunoSEQ multiplex PCR, and its TCRdb copy is limited to in-frame clones, with some not included. The data show tens of thousands of clones, about three quarters seen once. Sample: peripheral blood. These receptors were taken from a man aged 45-60 years with active or convalescent COVID-19.

The chain has TRBV7-8 and TRBJ2-3; possible D gene TRBD2, 7 bases. The CDR3 extends over 15 amino acids. Germline CDR1 SGHVS, CDR2 FQNEAQ. V lost 3 bases and J 3 bases, leaving 13 bases between the germline ends. CDR3 in amino acids: CASSLGGGLTDTQYF. The CDR3 DNA follows: TGTGCCAGCAGCTTGGGCGGGGGCCTGACAGATACGCAGTATTTT.

CDR3 sequence: CASSRPGHGSGKSYEQYF. CDR3 DNA sequence: TGTGCCAGCAGCCGACCGGGACATGGGTCCGGAAAATCCTACGAGCAGTACTTC. The chain employs TRBV6-6 and TRBJ2-7; perhaps TRBD1 as D (6 bases). The CDR3 spans 18 residues. From germline, CDR1 is MNHNY and CDR2 SVGAGI (reference sequence). The germline V and J ends were trimmed by 6 bases and 1 base, with 25 bases remaining between them.

V is TRBV7-8 and J is TRBJ2-1; D is perhaps TRBD2 (6 bases). V was shortened by 2 bases and J by 3 bases, with 8 bases between the two germline ends. This CDR3 has 14 amino acids. Germline V gene sequence: CDR1 SGHVS, CDR2 FQNEAQ. CDR3 nucleotide sequence: TGTGCCAGCAGCTTAAGCGGGTTCTACAATGAGCAGTTCTTC. This sequence encodes CASSLSGFYNEQFF.

The chain links TRBV5-4 to TRBJ2-2; D remains unclear. Germline-derived CDR1 and CDR2 are SGHNT and YYREEE (reference sequence). Trimming stripped 1 base from V and 0 bases from J, with 7 bases between. The CDR3 loop spans 15 amino acids. DNA of the CDR3: TGTGCCAGCAGCTTGTCGCGGTCGAACACCGGGGAGCTGTTTTTT. Encoded protein: CASSLSRSNTGELFF.

The chain employs TRBV9 and TRBJ2-2; 11 bases map to TRBD2. V was clipped by 1 base and J by 4 bases; unmatched bases: 3. The CDR3 spans 16 residues. Germline V gene data show CDR1 as SGDLS and CDR2 as YYNGEE. The CDR3 sequence is CASSVITSGGTGELFF. The CDR3 DNA reads as TGTGCCAGCAGCGTAATCACTAGCGGGGGCACCGGGGAGCTGTTTTTT. The whole variable domain, filled in from reference TRBV9 and TRBJ2-2, reads DSGVTQTPKHLITATGQRVTLRCSPRSGDLSVYWYQQSLDQGLQFLIQYYNGEERAKGNILERFSAQQFPDLHSELNLSSLELGDSALYFCASSVITSGGTGELFFGEGSRLTVL.

CDR3 nucleotide sequence: TGTGCCAGCAGCGTAGCACAGGGGCTCTATGGCTACACCTTC. Protein sequence: CASSVAQGLYGYTF. The J gene is TRBJ1-2, the V gene TRBV9; the match to TRBD1 covers 7 bases. The CDR3 sequence is 14 residues long. V shed 0 bases, J shed 4 bases, and the junction held 3 bases outside the gene matches. Germline lookup yields CDR1 SGDLS and CDR2 YYNGEE. Supplemented by reference TRBV9 and TRBJ1-2, the full variable domain reads DSGVTQTPKHLITATGQRVTLRCSPRSGDLSVYWYQQSLDQGLQFLIQYYNGEERAKGNILERFSAQQFPDLHSELNLSSLELGDSALYFCASSVAQGLYGYTFGSGTRLTVV.

The CDR3 loop is CASSVQVGETQYF. CDR3 DNA: TGTGCCAGCAGCGTACAAGTCGGAGAGACCCAGTACTTC. The chain has TRBV9 and TRBJ2-5; no clear D. CDR1 is SGDLS, CDR2 YYNGEE, per germline. The CDR3 consists of 13 residues. The V end lost 1 base, the J end lost 4 bases, and 8 bases lay between the germline ends.

The chain joins TRBV4-3 to TRBJ1-4; D not resolved. Trimming took off 2 bases at V and 0 bases at J, with 7 bases between the two ends. The CDR3 totals 15 residues. Looked up from germline, CDR1 is LGHNA and CDR2 is YSLEER. CDR3 in amino acids: CASSQQTATNEKLFF. CDR3 DNA: TGCGCCAGCAGCCAACAAACAGCAACTAATGAAAAACTGTTTTTT.

The chain uses TRBV6-6 and TRBJ2-3; the D is unclear. The CDR3 contains 12 residues. The V gene's germline CDR1 is MNHNY and CDR2 SVGAGI (reference sequence). The V and J ends lost 5 bases and 6 bases respectively, with 9 bases between them. The DNA for the CDR3 is TGTGCCAGCAGTGCCGGGTGGGATACGCAGTATTTT. Translation gives CASSAGWDTQYF.

This chain uses TRBV7-9 with TRBJ1-4, with 9 nucleotides matching TRBD1. With 11 bases clipped from V and 8 bases from J, the junction kept 9 bases outside the gene matches. The CDR3 contains 13 residues. Germline V gene sequence: CDR1 SEHNR, CDR2 FQNEAQ (reference sequence). Here the CDR3 reads CAGGGQGNEKLFF. DNA for the CDR3: TGTGCCGGAGGGGGACAGGGAAACGAAAAACTGTTTTTT.

The V call is TRBV20-1, the J call TRBJ2-7; 9 bases align to TRBD1. Germline V gene sequence: CDR1 DFQATT, CDR2 SNEGSKA (reference sequence). The ends lost 3 bases at V and 2 bases at J; junction bases unmatched: 11. The CDR3 runs 16 residues. In DNA, the CDR3 is TGCAGTGCTAGTTCCACAGGACAGGGGTTGGCCTACGAGCAGTACTTC. Encoded protein: CSASSTGQGLAYEQYF.

This chain uses TRBV6-5 with TRBJ2-3; no clear D gene. This CDR3 contains 15 residues. Germline V CDR1 and CDR2: MNHEY, SVGAGI. The ends were cut back, 0 bases at V and 4 bases at J, with 11 bases in the middle. CDR3 sequence reads: CASSYSPERADTQYF. The CDR3 coding sequence is TGTGCCAGCAGTTACTCCCCGGAACGGGCAGATACGCAGTATTTT.